The clone carrying this T cell receptor beta chain was detected only once. The data were obtained in a study of T cell changes during pregnancy in multiple sclerosis. Libraries were prepared by immunoSEQ multiplex PCR; TCRdb keeps only in-frame clonotypes and omits some of them. The repertoire has some 58,000 clones, around 96% of them found once; the top ten carry about 2.5%. Trimming removed 8 bases from V and 6 bases from J, with 20 bases in between. The CDR3 totals 14 residues. Per the germline V gene, CDR1 is MNHEY and CDR2 is SMNVEV (reference sequence). Source: CD8+ T cells from peripheral blood mononuclear cells, taken after pregnancy. The TCR comes from a female donor with multiple sclerosis, enrolled in a pregnancy study. The chain couples TRBV27 to TRBJ2-7, with a possible D match to TRBD2 (5 bases). CDR3: CASSFGGTSFEQYF. The CDR3, as DNA: TGTGCCAGCTCATTCGGAGGTACATCGTTCGAGCAGTACTTC.